These 31 T cell receptor beta chains share one sample of origin, sequenced in a study of cytomegalovirus exposure and HLA in healthy donors. Generated by immunoSEQ multiplex PCR, the TCRdb table keeps only in-frame clones and is missing some. Altogether about 65,000 clones are present, 92% being singletons, with the ten largest covering roughly 1.3%. The source material was PBMCs. All receptors derive from a woman between 18 and 29 years old in good health and CMV-seronegative.

The gene calls are TRBV7-9 and TRBJ2-5, with 7 bases that match TRBD1. This CDR3 comprises 13 residues. Germline V gene lookup returns CDR1 SEHNR and CDR2 FQNEAQ (reference sequence). The J segment lost 2 bases and the V segment lost 5 bases, leaving 2 bases of the junction unmatched. The CDR3 DNA reads as TGTGCCAGCAGCCTACAGGGGCAAGAGACCCAGTACTTC. It specifies CASSLQGQETQYF.

This clone was detected only once. The chain couples TRBV6-1 to TRBJ1-2; D gene unclear. The V end lost 8 bases, the J end lost 3 bases, and 7 bases lay between the germline ends. There are 11 residues in the CDR3. Looked up from germline, CDR1 is MNHNS and CDR2 is SASEGT. CDR3: CASRTDYGYTF. Here the CDR3 DNA reads TGTGCCAGCCGCACAGACTATGGCTACACCTTC.

The chain joins TRBV7-2 to TRBJ2-7; D is uncertain. Looked up from germline, CDR1 is SGHTA and CDR2 is FQGNSA. The CDR3 runs 14 residues. Trimming shortened V by 1 base and J by 2 bases, and 9 bases separated the two germline ends. CDR3 amino acids: CASSLVASAYEQYF. The DNA of the CDR3 is TGTGCCAGCAGCTTAGTTGCCTCAGCCTACGAGCAGTACTTC. Together with reference TRBV7-2 and TRBJ2-7, the CDR3 gives the full variable domain: GAGVSQSPSNKVTEKGKDVELRCDPISGHTALYWYRQSLGQGLEFLIYFQGNSAPDKSGLPSDRFSAERTGGSVSTLTIQRTQQEDSAVYLCASSLVASAYEQYFGPGTRLTVT.

The V gene is TRBV19, the J gene TRBJ1-2; D gene ambiguous. V shed 5 bases and J shed 0 bases, with 16 bases lying between them. The germline V gene has CDR1 LNHDA and CDR2 SQIVND (reference sequence). CDR3 length: 16 residues. The CDR3 region has the DNA TGTGCCAGTAGTCGCAGGTATGGAGGCACTAACTATGGCTACACCTTC. Amino acid sequence: CASSRRYGGTNYGYTF.

The chain links TRBV18 to TRBJ2-7; tentative D call: TRBD1 (5 bases). The CDR3 length is 12 residues. Looked up from germline, CDR1 is KGHSH and CDR2 is LQKENI. Trimming pared 5 bases from V and 7 bases from J, leaving 12 bases between. CDR3 amino acids: CASSSGREEQYF. DNA for the CDR3: TGTGCCAGCTCATCAGGCAGGGAAGAGCAGTACTTC.

The count of this clone is one. The J gene is TRBJ2-7, the V gene TRBV10-3; D perhaps matches TRBD1 (5 bases). The CDR3 loop spans 14 amino acids. Germline values: CDR1 ENHRY, CDR2 SYGVKD. Trimming removed 0 bases from V and 3 bases from J, with 9 bases in between. The CDR3 loop reads CAISESGPGYEQYF. The CDR3 region has the DNA TGTGCCATCAGTGAGTCGGGGCCGGGCTACGAGCAGTACTTC.

The V gene is TRBV19, the J gene TRBJ1-2; 7 bases are shared with TRBD1. Trimming took 4 bases from V and 3 from J; bases not matched to a gene: 8. Germline V lookup: CDR1 LNHDA, CDR2 SQIVND (reference sequence). The CDR3 is made up of 15 amino acids. This CDR3 reads CASSRTGDIDYGYTF. Here the CDR3 DNA reads TGTGCCAGTAGTAGAACAGGGGATATCGACTATGGCTACACCTTC.

The chain joins TRBV6-1 to TRBJ2-1; the match to TRBD2 covers 13 bases. Germline loops: CDR1 MNHNS, CDR2 SASEGT. The J segment lost 0 bases and the V segment lost 2 bases, leaving 13 bases of the junction unmatched. The CDR3 sequence is 21 residues long. The CDR3 loop reads CASSESVTSGRVLNSYNEQFF. CDR3 coding DNA: TGTGCCAGCAGTGAATCGGTAACTAGCGGGAGGGTCCTAAACTCCTACAATGAGCAGTTCTTC.

The gene calls are TRBV7-8 and TRBJ2-7; 12 bases align to TRBD1. The germline V gene encodes CDR1 SGHVS and CDR2 FQNEAQ. CDR3 length: 19 residues. V dropped 7 bases and J dropped 2; count of bases not matched to a gene: 18. CDR3 loop: CASTPRGTGGAPETYEQYF. CDR3 nucleotide sequence: TGTGCCAGCACTCCCCGGGGGACAGGGGGCGCGCCTGAAACCTACGAGCAGTACTTC.

This rearrangement joins TRBV7-8 to TRBJ2-7; no reliable D call. Germline CDR1 reads SGHVS; CDR2 reads FQNEAQ. The length of the CDR3 is 15 residues. With 3 bases removed from V and 3 bases from J, the gap between germline ends came to 15 bases. Here the CDR3 DNA reads TGTGCCAGCAGCTTCGGAAGAGACAACAACTACGAGCAGTACTTC. Translated, it gives CASSFGRDNNYEQYF.

In its sample, this clone was seen a few times. V is TRBV5-5 and J is TRBJ2-3; D possibly corresponds to TRBD1 (9 bases). Trimming stripped 4 bases from V and 6 bases from J, with 30 bases between. CDR1 and CDR2 from the germline V gene are SGHKS and YYEKEE (reference sequence). The CDR3 has 19 residues. CDR3 DNA sequence: TGTGCCAGCAGCCCGGGGACAGGGCTTGGAGCGGGAGAAAGGGATACGCAGTATTTT. It codes for CASSPGTGLGAGERDTQYF.

V is TRBV5-4 and J is TRBJ2-1; 7 nucleotides match TRBD1. The ends lost 1 base at V and 2 bases at J; junction bases unmatched: 6. Germline values: CDR1 SGHNT, CDR2 YYREEE (reference sequence). This CDR3 contains 16 residues. Here the CDR3 reads CASSLPGQLTYNEQFF. The DNA of the CDR3 is TGTGCCAGCAGCTTGCCGGGACAGCTCACCTACAATGAGCAGTTCTTC.

CDR3 nucleotides: TGTGCCAGCAGCCCCCTCGGACAGAGCACAGATACGCAGTATTTT. This encodes CASSPLGQSTDTQYF. The rearrangement uses TRBV7-3 and TRBJ2-3; TRBD1 is a possible D gene (6 bases). Germline V gene data show CDR1 as SGHTA and CDR2 as FQGTGA. V was cut by 5 bases and J by 0 bases, with 12 bases left in between. CDR3 length: 15 amino acids.

V gene TRBV29-1 combines with J gene TRBJ2-5, with TRBD1 matching 7 bases. Germline V lookup: CDR1 SQVTM, CDR2 ANQGSEA. With V trimmed by 7 bases and J by 4 bases, 12 bases remained unmatched. CDR3 length equals 14 residues. Here the CDR3 reads CSAENRGRGETQYF. The CDR3 DNA reads TGCAGCGCAGAAAACAGGGGCAGAGGAGAGACCCAGTACTTC.

V usage is TRBV6-5 and J usage is TRBJ1-3, with D maybe TRBD1 (6 bases). CDR3 size: 14 residues. Germline lookup yields CDR1 MNHEY and CDR2 SVGAGI. The V gene lost 8 bases and the J gene lost 2 bases, with 13 bases spanning the gap. The CDR3 reads CASYEHRAGNTIYF. The CDR3 DNA sequence: TGTGCCAGCTATGAACACAGGGCTGGAAACACCATATATTTT.

This sequence joins TRBV5-1 and TRBJ2-2; 7 positions agree with TRBD1. This CDR3 spans 14 amino acids. V lost 5 bases and J lost 5; bases outside the gene matches: 6. Germline V gene lookup returns CDR1 SGHRS and CDR2 YFSETQ. The CDR3 is CASRPTGVTGELFF. Here the CDR3 DNA reads TGCGCCAGCAGACCCACAGGGGTGACCGGGGAGCTGTTTTTT.

This chain uses TRBV5-1 with TRBJ2-1, with D uncertain. The CDR3 sequence is 13 residues long. V shed 0 bases and J shed 4 bases, with 5 bases lying between them. CDR1 is SGHRS and CDR2 is YFSETQ in the germline V gene. The CDR3 loop is CASSLGSYNEQFF. DNA of the CDR3: TGCGCCAGCAGCTTGGGTTCTTACAATGAGCAGTTCTTC. The whole variable domain, remainder taken from reference TRBV5-1 and TRBJ2-1, is KAGVTQTPRYLIKTRGQQVTLSCSPISGHRSVSWYQQTPGQGLQFLFEYFSETQRNKGNFPGRFSGRQFSNSRSEMNVSTLELGDSALYLCASSLGSYNEQFFGPGTRLTVL.

The chain's CDR3 is CASEGENTEAFF. The CDR3 DNA reads as TGTGCCAGCGAGGGTGAGAACACTGAAGCTTTCTTT. The V call is TRBV28, the J call TRBJ1-1; no definite D call. The CDR3 consists of 12 residues. The V end was cut by 8 bases, the J end by 1 base, with 8 bases between. Germline CDR1 and CDR2: MDHEN and SYDVKM. Based on the CDR3 plus reference TRBV28 and TRBJ1-1, the full variable domain is DVKVTQSSRYLVKRTGEKVFLECVQDMDHENMFWYRQDPGLGLRLIYFSYDVKMKEKGDIPEGYSVSREKKERFSLILESASTNQTSMYLCASEGENTEAFFGQGTRLTVV.

This clone was seen only once. The chain recombines TRBV10-3 with TRBJ2-3, with D tentatively TRBD2 (7 bases). Germline values: CDR1 ENHRY, CDR2 SYGVKD. This CDR3 has 16 residues. V was pared by 2 bases and J by 4 bases, with 16 bases between. In DNA, the CDR3 is TGTGCCATCAGTGAGAGGGGGGGGGCCATTTCAGATACGCAGTATTTT. Encoded protein: CAISERGGAISDTQYF.

The chain links TRBV2 to TRBJ1-5; tentatively, D is TRBD1 (5 bases). Trimming removed 7 bases from V and 0 bases from J, with 10 bases in between. The CDR3 covers 14 residues. Germline CDR1 SNHLY, CDR2 FYNNEI. DNA for the CDR3: TGTGCCAGCAAGCGCAGGGATAGCAATCAGCCCCAGCATTTT. It is translated as CASKRRDSNQPQHF.

Only one count was recorded for this clone. This rearrangement joins TRBV18 to TRBJ2-2; D is unclear. Trimming shortened V by 4 bases and J by 1 base, and 7 bases separated the two germline ends. CDR1 and CDR2 from the germline V gene are KGHSH and LQKENI. The CDR3 is 14 amino acids. The CDR3 region has the DNA TGTGCCAGCTCACGCCAGGAGAACACCGGGGAGCTGTTTTTT. Protein sequence: CASSRQENTGELFF.

In this sample, this clone turned up once. The rearrangement joins TRBV4-2 to TRBJ2-1; TRBD2 matches at 12 bases. V was pared by 0 bases and J by 5 bases, with 5 bases of the junction left unmatched. This CDR3 contains 17 residues. The V gene's germline CDR1 is LGHNA and CDR2 YNFKEQ. CDR3 coding DNA: TGTGCCAGCAGCCAAGAACTAGCGGGAGGAAGGAACAATGAGCAGTTCTTC. It specifies CASSQELAGGRNNEQFF.

V gene TRBV7-9 combines with J gene TRBJ2-1; possible D gene TRBD1, 6 bases. The germline V gene has CDR1 SEHNR and CDR2 FQNEAQ (reference sequence). This CDR3 is 15 amino acids long. V dropped 6 bases and J dropped 0 bases, with 12 bases sitting between them. DNA of the CDR3: TGTGCCAGCAGTTCCAGGGGTAGCTCCTACAATGAGCAGTTCTTC. This encodes CASSSRGSSYNEQFF.

The V call is TRBV29-1, the J call TRBJ1-1; TRBD1 is a possible D gene (6 bases). The CDR3 sequence is 13 residues long. The germline V gene has CDR1 SQVTM and CDR2 ANQGSEA. Trimming pared 7 bases from V and 4 bases from J, leaving 16 bases between. This CDR3 is CSATQGVGTEAFF. CDR3 sequence (DNA): TGCAGCGCTACACAGGGTGTGGGCACTGAAGCTTTCTTT.

The table lists this clone with a count of one. This chain joins TRBV7-9 and TRBJ1-2; 7 bases are a match to TRBD1. Unmatched junction bases numbered 11, after V lost 2 bases and J lost 5 bases. The CDR3 totals 16 residues. Per germline, CDR1 SEHNR and CDR2 FQNEAQ (reference sequence). The CDR3 loop is CASSLWDSPIGYGYTF. The CDR3 DNA reads as TGTGCCAGCAGCTTATGGGACAGCCCCATTGGGTATGGCTACACCTTC.

This rearrangement joins TRBV4-1 to TRBJ1-2; TRBD1 matches at 7 bases. The CDR3 sequence is 16 residues long. From germline, CDR1 is MGHRA and CDR2 YSYEKL. V dropped 4 bases and J dropped 4; count of bases not matched to a gene: 12. CDR3 sequence (DNA): TGCGCCAGCAGCCCGTACCATAGGGACAGCATCTATGGCTACACCTTC. Translating it yields CASSPYHRDSIYGYTF.

The gene calls are TRBV7-9 and TRBJ2-7; maybe TRBD2 (6 bases). Trimming removed 8 bases at V and 7 bases at J, with 18 bases between. The CDR3 extends over 13 amino acids. Germline assignment: CDR1 SEHNR and CDR2 FQNEAQ (reference sequence). CDR3 coding DNA: TGTGCCAGCGGCGGGACCTCACCTGGGGAGCAGTACTTC. Its protein product is CASGGTSPGEQYF.

The chain recombines TRBV10-3 with TRBJ1-1; D is perhaps TRBD1 (5 bases). V lost 7 bases and J lost 1, with 13 bases in between. The CDR3 covers 14 residues. CDR1 and CDR2 from the germline V gene are ENHRY and SYGVKD. The CDR3 loop is CAIKGRDGNTEAFF. CDR3 DNA: TGTGCCATCAAGGGGAGGGATGGGAACACTGAAGCTTTCTTT.

As to this clone: The same CDR3 can be traced to other DNA sequences in this sample. The chain uses TRBV6-4 and TRBJ2-3, with TRBD2 identical over 9 bases. Germline assignment: CDR1 MRHNA and CDR2 SNTAGT. CDR3 length: 15 residues. V trimming: 0 bases; J trimming: 4 bases; junction bases outside the gene matches: 2. This chain's CDR3 is CASSDSGGGADTQYF. The CDR3 nucleotides read TGTGCCAGCAGTGACTCCGGCGGGGGGGCAGATACGCAGTATTTT.

This chain connects TRBV30 to TRBJ1-1, with TRBD1 matching over 10 bases. Germline V CDR1 and CDR2: GTSNPN, SVGIG (reference sequence). The CDR3 extends over 14 amino acids. After removal of 1 base from V and 1 base from J, the junction contained 0 bases not matched to a gene. CDR3 in amino acids: CAWSGDRGNTEAFF. As DNA, the CDR3 is TGTGCCTGGAGTGGGGACAGGGGGAACACTGAAGCTTTCTTT.

V gene TRBV9 combines with J gene TRBJ2-1; 10 bases are shared with TRBD2. The CDR3 consists of 19 residues. Germline trimming cut 0 bases from V and 0 bases from J; bases unmatched to any gene: 9. Germline V gene lookup returns CDR1 SGDLS and CDR2 YYNGEE. As DNA, the CDR3 is TGTGCCAGCAGCGTAGTGACTAGCGGGTCCCTTAGCTCCTACAATGAGCAGTTCTTC. It translates to CASSVVTSGSLSSYNEQFF.